This T cell receptor beta chain was sequenced for a study of Graves' ophthalmopathy and Graves' hyperthyroidism. Study information: The authors collected peripheral blood at initial diagnosis, before any treatment.

This clonotype was counted ten times or more. The antigen is undetermined. CDR3 length: 16 amino acids. Germline V lookup: CDR1 SGHVS, CDR2 FQNEAQ. Trimming removed 0 bases from V and 4 bases from J; junction bases left unmatched: 8. Amplification of TCR beta CDR3 regions used RNA transcripts. HTBI primers served in a first-round RT-PCR, which a second-round multiplex PCR followed. TCRdb reprocessed the multiplex PCR reads with MiXCR, giving one entry per CDR3 protein. The repertoire holds 400,000 or so distinct CDR3 sequences, with about a sixth as singletons. General observations from the study: Most clonotypes expanded in thyroid above 0.001 frequency were present in blood too.

The sequence was obtained from an adult woman with stable Graves' hyperthyroidism. What was sequenced was peripheral blood. The chain employs TRBV7-8 and TRBJ2-7, with TRBD1 matching over 8 bases. The CDR3, as DNA: TGTGCCAGCAGCTTAGCGCTAGGGACAGGAAAGTACGAGCAGTACTTC. This translates into CASSLALGTGKYEQYF.